Given below is one T cell receptor beta chain in context. Sequenced by immunoSEQ multiplex PCR; TCRdb stores in-frame clones only, minus some. In the table there are tens of thousands of clones, approximately 86% of which are singletons. The record originates from a study of blood T cell repertoires in COVID-19. The V segment lost 2 bases and the J segment 7 bases; nucleotides outside the gene matches: 8. Germline V CDR1 and CDR2: SGHVS, FQNEAQ. CDR3 length equals 15 residues. This receptor was identified in a man in his fifties or sixties with active or convalescent COVID-19. The V call is TRBV7-8, the J call TRBJ1-5; 7 positions match TRBD1. Sequencing was carried out using peripheral blood. The CDR3 region has the DNA TGTGCCAGCAGCTTACTTAGACAGGGAGACCAGCCCCAGCATTTT. Protein product: CASSLLRQGDQPQHF.